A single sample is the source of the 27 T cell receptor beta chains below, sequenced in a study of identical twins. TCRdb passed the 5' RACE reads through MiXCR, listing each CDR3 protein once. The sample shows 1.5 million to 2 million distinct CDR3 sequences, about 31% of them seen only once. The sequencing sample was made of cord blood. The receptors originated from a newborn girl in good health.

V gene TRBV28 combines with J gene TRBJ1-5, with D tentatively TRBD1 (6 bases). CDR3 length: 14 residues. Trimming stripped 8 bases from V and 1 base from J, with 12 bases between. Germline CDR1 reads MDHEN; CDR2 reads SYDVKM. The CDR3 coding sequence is TGTGCCAGCGGGGGGGGGCAGAGCAATCAGCCCCAGCATTTT. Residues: CASGGGQSNQPQHF. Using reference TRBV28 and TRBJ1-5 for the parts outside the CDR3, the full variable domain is DVKVTQSSRYLVKRTGEKVFLECVQDMDHENMFWYRQDPGLGLRLIYFSYDVKMKEKGDIPEGYSVSREKKERFSLILESASTNQTSMYLCASGGGQSNQPQHFGDGTRLSIL.

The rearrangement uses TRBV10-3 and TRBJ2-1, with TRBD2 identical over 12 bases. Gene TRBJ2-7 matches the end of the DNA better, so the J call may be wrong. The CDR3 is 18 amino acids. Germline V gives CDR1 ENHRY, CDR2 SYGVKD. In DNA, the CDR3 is TGTGCCATCAGTTCCACTAGCGGGAGGTTTAGCTCCTACAATGAGCAGTACTTC. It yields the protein CAISSTSGRFSSYNEQYF.

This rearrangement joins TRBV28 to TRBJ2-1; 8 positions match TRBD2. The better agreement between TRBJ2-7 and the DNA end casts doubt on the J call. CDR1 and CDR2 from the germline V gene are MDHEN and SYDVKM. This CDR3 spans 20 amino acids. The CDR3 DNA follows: TGTGCCAGCAGTTTAGAATATCTTTGGGGGCGCGGGAGGACCTACAATGAGCAGTACTTC. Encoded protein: CASSLEYLWGRGRTYNEQYF.

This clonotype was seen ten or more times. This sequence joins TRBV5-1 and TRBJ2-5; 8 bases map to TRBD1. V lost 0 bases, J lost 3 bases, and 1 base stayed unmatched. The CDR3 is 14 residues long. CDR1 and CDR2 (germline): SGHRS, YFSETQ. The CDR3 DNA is TGCGCCAGCAGCTTGGACAGGGGGGAAGAGACCCAGTACTTC. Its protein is CASSLDRGEETQYF.

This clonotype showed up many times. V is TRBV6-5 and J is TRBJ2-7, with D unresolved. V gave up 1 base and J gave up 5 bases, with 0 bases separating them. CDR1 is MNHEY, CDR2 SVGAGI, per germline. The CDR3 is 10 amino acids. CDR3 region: CASSYYEQYF. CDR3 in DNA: TGTGCCAGCAGTTACTACGAGCAGTACTTC.

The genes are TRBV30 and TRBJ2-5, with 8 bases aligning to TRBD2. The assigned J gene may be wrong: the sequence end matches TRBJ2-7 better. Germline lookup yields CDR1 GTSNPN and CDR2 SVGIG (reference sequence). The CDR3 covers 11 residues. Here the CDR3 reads CAWSLADEQYF. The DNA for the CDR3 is TGTGCCTGGTCACTAGCGGACGAGCAGTACTTC.

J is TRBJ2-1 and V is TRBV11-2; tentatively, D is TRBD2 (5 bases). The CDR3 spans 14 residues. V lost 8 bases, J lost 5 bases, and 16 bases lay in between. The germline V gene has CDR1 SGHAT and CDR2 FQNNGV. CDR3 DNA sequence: TGTGCCAGCCGCTGGGGATCGGGAAACAATGAGCAGTTCTTC. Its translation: CASRWGSGNNEQFF.

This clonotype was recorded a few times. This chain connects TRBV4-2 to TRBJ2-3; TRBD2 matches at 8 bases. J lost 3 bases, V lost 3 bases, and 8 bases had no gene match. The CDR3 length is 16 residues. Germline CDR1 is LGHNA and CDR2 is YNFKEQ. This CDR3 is CASSHHRTSPTDTQYF. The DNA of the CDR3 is TGTGCCAGCAGCCATCATAGGACTAGCCCGACAGATACGCAGTATTTT.

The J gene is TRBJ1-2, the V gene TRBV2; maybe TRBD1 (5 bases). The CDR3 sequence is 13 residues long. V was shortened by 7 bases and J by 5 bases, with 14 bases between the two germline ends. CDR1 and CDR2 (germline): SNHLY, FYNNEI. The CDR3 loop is CASNSWGSYGYTF. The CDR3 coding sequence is TGTGCCAGCAATTCGTGGGGCTCATATGGCTACACCTTC.

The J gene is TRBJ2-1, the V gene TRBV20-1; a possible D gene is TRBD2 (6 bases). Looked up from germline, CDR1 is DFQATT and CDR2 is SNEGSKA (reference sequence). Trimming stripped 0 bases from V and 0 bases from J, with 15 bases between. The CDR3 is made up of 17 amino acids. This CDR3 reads CSARDRVAVSSYNEQFF. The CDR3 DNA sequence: TGCAGTGCTAGAGATCGGGTAGCGGTTAGCTCCTACAATGAGCAGTTCTTC.

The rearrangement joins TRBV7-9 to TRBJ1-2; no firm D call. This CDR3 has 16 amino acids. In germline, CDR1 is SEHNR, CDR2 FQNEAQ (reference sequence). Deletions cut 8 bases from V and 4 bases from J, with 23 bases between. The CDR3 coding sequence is TGTGCCAGCGGATTCGGACGTAAAGTAATCTCCTATGGCTACACCTTC. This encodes CASGFGRKVISYGYTF.

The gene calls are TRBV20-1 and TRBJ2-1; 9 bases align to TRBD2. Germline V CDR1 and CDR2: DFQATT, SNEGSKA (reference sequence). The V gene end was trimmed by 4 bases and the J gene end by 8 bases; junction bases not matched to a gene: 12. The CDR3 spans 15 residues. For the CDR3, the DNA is TGCAGTGCTATCCCGGTAGCGGGGGTTTTGGATGAGCAGTTCTTC. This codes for CSAIPVAGVLDEQFF.

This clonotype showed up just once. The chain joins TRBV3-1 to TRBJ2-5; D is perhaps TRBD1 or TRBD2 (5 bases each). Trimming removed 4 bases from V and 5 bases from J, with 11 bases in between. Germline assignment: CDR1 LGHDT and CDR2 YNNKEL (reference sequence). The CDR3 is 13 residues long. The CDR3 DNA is TGTGCCAGCAGCCCTCCGGGGACGGAGACCCAGTACTTC. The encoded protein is CASSPPGTETQYF.

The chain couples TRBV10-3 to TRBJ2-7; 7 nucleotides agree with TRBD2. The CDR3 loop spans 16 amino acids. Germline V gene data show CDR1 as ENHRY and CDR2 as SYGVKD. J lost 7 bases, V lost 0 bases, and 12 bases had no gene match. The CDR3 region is CAISESMRESGNEQYF. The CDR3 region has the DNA TGTGCCATCAGTGAGTCGATGCGGGAGTCTGGGAATGAGCAGTACTTC.

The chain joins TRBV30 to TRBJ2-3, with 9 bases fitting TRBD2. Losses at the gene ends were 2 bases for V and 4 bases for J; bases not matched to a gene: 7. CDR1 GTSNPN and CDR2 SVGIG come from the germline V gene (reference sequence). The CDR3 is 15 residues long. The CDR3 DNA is TGTGCCTGGAGTATGGGACTAGCTGGTCCAGATACGCAGTATTTT. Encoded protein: CAWSMGLAGPDTQYF.

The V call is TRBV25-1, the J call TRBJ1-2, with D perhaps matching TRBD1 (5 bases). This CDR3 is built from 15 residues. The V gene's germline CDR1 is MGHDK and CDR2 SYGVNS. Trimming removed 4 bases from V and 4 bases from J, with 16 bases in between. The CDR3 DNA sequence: TGTGCCAGCAGTGGCCATGGGGGTTGGGCCTATGGCTACACCTTC. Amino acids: CASSGHGGWAYGYTF.

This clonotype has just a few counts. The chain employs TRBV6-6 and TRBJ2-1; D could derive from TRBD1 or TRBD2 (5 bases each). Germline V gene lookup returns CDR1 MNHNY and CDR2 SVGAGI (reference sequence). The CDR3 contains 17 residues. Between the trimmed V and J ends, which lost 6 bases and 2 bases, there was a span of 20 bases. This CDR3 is CASSTTYGGVPYNEQFF. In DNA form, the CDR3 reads TGTGCCAGCAGCACAACCTATGGGGGAGTCCCCTACAATGAGCAGTTCTTC.

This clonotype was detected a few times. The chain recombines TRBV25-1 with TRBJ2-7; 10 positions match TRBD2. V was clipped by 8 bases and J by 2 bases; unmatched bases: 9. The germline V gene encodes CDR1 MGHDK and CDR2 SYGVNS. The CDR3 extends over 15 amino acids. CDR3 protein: CASLPTSGSTYEQYF. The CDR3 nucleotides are TGTGCCAGCCTCCCGACTAGCGGGTCCACCTACGAGCAGTACTTC.

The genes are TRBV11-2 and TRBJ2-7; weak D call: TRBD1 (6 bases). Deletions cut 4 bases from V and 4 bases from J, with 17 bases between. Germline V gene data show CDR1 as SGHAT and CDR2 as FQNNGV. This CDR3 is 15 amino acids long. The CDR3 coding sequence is TGTGCCAGCAGCTCATTAACAGGGCTTCGTTACGAGCAGTACTTC. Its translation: CASSSLTGLRYEQYF.

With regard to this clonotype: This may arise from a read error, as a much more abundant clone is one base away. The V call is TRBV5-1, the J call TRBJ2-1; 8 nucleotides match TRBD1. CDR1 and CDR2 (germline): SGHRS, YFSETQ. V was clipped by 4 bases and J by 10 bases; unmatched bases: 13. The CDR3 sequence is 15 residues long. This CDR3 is CASSRDRTYIYEQFF. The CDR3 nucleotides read TGCGCCAGCAGCCGGGACAGGACTTATATCTACGAGCAGTTCTTC.

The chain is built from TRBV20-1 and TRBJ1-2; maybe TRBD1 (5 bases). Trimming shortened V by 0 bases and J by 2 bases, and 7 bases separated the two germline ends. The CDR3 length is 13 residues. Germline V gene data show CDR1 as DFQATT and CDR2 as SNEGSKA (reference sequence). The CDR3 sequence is CSAREGENYGYTF. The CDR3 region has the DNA TGCAGTGCTAGAGAGGGGGAGAACTATGGCTACACCTTC.

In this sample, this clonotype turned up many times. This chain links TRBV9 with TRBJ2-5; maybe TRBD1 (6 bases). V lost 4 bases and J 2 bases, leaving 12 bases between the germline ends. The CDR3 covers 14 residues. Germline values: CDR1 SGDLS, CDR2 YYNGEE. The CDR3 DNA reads TGTGCCAGCAGCCCGCTGACAGGTCAAGAGACCCAGTACTTC. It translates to CASSPLTGQETQYF.

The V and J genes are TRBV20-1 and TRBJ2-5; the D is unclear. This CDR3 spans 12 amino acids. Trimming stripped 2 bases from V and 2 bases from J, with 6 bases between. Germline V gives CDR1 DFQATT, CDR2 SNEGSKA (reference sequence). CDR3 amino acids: CSARFPQETQYF. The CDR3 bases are TGCAGTGCTAGATTTCCTCAAGAGACCCAGTACTTC.

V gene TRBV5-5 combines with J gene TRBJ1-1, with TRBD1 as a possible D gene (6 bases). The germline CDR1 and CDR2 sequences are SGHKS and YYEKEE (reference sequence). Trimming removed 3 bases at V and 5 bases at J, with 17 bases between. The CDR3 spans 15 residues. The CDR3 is CASSSYQGRWTEAFF. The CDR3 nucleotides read TGTGCCAGCAGCTCCTACCAGGGGAGGTGGACTGAAGCTTTCTTT.

The chain's CDR3 is CASSQDGPGDYGYTF. The CDR3 nucleotides are TGCGCCAGCAGCCAAGACGGCCCAGGGGACTATGGCTACACCTTC. This chain joins TRBV4-1 and TRBJ1-2; D possibly corresponds to TRBD1 (6 bases). With 0 bases removed from V and 3 bases from J, the gap between germline ends came to 11 bases. The CDR3 loop spans 15 amino acids. CDR1 is MGHRA, CDR2 YSYEKL, per germline.

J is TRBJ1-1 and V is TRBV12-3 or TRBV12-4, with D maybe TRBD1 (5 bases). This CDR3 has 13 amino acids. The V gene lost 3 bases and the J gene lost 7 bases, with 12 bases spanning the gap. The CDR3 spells CASSFREMGEAFF. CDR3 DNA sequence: TGTGCCAGCAGTTTCAGGGAGATGGGTGAAGCTTTCTTT.

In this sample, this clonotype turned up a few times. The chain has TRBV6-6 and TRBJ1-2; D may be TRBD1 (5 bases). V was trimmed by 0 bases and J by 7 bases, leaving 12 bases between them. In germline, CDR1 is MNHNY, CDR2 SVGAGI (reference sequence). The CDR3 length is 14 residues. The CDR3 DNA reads TGTGCCAGCAGTTACTCGGGGGAAAGGGGTGGCTACACCTTC. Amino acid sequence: CASSYSGERGGYTF.